The present T cell receptor (beta chain) was sequenced within a study of read filtering for tumor transcriptome and immune sequencing. Study background: Fewer than 10 patients were R-ISS I, some 16 were R-ISS II, six or seven were R-ISS III.

CDR1 is MDHEN and CDR2 is SYDVKM in the germline V gene. The CDR3 has 16 residues. The V segment lost 5 bases and the J segment 5 bases; nucleotides outside the gene matches: 10. This library used roughly 400 ng RNA and molecular barcoded adaptors spanning alpha/delta and beta/gamma chains. TCRdb analysed the reads with MiXCR anew, one entry per CDR3 protein. The data show around 50,000 distinct CDR3 sequences, with 20% to 25% seen just once and approximately 18% held by the top ten. Study-wide results and caveats: Correlation between methods rose after single-read clonotypes were removed. The CD138-negative fraction was mixed bone marrow immune cells, not pure T cells.

This clonotype appeared many times. Its antigen remains unknown. The sequence was collected from a donor over 35 with multiple myeloma. The rearrangement links TRBV28 to TRBJ2-5; TRBD2 aligns across 11 bases. Sequenced: a population of CD138-negative cells sorted from bone marrow. The CDR3 bases are TGTGCCAGCAGTACACCAAGACTAGCGGGAATGGAGACCCAGTACTTC. It is translated as CASSTPRLAGMETQYF.